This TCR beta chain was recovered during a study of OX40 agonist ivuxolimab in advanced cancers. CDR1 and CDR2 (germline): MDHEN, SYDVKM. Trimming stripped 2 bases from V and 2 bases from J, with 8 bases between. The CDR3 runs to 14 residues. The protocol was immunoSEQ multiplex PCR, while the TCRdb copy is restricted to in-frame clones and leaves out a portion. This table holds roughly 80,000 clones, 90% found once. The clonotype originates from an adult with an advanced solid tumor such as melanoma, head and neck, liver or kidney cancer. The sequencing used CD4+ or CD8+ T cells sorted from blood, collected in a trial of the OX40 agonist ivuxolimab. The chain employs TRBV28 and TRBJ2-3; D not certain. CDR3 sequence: CASSLEAPTDTQYF. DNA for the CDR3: TGTGCCAGCAGTTTAGAAGCCCCCACAGATACGCAGTATTTT.